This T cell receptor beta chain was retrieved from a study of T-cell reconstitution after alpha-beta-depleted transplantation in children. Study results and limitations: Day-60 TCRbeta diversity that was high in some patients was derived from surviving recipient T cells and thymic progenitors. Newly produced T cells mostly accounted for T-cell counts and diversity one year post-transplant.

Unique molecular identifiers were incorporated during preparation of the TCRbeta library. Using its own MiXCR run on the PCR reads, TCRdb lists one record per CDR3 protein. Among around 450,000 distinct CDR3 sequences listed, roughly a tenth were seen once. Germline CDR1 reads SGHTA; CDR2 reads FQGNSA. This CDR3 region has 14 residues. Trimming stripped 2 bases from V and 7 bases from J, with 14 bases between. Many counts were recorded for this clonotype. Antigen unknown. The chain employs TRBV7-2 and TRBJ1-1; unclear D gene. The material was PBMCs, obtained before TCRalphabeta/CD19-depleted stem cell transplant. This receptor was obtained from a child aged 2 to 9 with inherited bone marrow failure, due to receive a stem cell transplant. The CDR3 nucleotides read TGTGCCAGCAGCTTACTCCCATCGATGGGTGAAGCTTTCTTT. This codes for CASSLLPSMGEAFF. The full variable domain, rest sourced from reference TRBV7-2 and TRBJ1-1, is GAGVSQSPSNKVTEKGKDVELRCDPISGHTALYWYRQSLGQGLEFLIYFQGNSAPDKSGLPSDRFSAERTGGSVSTLTIQRTQQEDSAVYLCASSLLPSMGEAFFGQGTRLTVV.